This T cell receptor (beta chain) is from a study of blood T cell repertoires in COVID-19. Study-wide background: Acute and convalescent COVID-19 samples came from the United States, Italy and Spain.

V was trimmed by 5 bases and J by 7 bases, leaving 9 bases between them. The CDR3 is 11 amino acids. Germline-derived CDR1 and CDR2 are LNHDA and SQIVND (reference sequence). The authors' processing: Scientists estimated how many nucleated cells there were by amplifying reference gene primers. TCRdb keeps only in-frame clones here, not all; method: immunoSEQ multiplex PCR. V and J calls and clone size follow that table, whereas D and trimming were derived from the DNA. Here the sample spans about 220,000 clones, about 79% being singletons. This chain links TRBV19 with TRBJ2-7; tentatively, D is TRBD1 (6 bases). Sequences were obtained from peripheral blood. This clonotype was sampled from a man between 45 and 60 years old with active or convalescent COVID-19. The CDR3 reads CASSSRGEQYF. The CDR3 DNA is TGTGCCAGTAGTTCCAGGGGTGAGCAGTACTTC.